These 28 T cell receptor beta chains share one sample of origin, sequenced in a study of cytomegalovirus exposure and HLA in healthy donors. This PCR relied on a set of 60 Vbeta primers and 13 Jbeta primers. Sequenced by immunoSEQ multiplex PCR; TCRdb stores in-frame clones only, minus some. The repertoire holds roughly 150,000 clones, with over 60% as singletons. The sample taken for sequencing was PBMCs. The receptors shown here come from a woman in her twenties or thirties in good health and CMV-seropositive.

The gene calls are TRBV19 and TRBJ1-6; D is uncertain. This CDR3 has 11 amino acids. Germline CDR1 and CDR2: LNHDA and SQIVND (reference sequence). Trimming left V 5 bases short and J 7 bases short, with 3 bases between. The CDR3 DNA reads as TGTGCCAGTAGTCAGAATTCACCCCTCCACTTT. Encoded protein: CASSQNSPLHF.

The chain recombines TRBV6-1 with TRBJ2-7; 10 bases are shared with TRBD1. The V and J ends lost 4 bases and 2 bases, in that order; junction bases with no gene match: 5. Germline CDR1 is MNHNS and CDR2 is SASEGT. This CDR3 contains 15 residues. CDR3 loop: CASSGGTGDTYEQYF. CDR3 DNA: TGTGCCAGCAGTGGGGGGACAGGGGATACCTACGAGCAGTACTTC.

CDR3 sequence reads: CASSLGQAGYGYTF. CDR3 DNA: TGTGCCAGCAGCTTAGGACAGGCTGGCTATGGCTACACCTTC. The chain has TRBV11-3 and TRBJ1-2, with D perhaps TRBD1 (6 bases). The CDR3 is 14 residues long. Between the trimmed V and J ends, which lost 1 base and 4 bases, there was a span of 10 bases. CDR1 SGHNT and CDR2 YENEEA come from the germline V gene.

The J gene is TRBJ1-1, the V gene TRBV30; tentatively, D is TRBD1 (5 bases). CDR3 length equals 13 residues. Between the trimmed V and J ends, which lost 3 bases and 4 bases, there was a span of 12 bases. CDR1 and CDR2 from the germline V gene are GTSNPN and SVGIG (reference sequence). The CDR3 DNA reads as TGTGCCTGGAGGAAGGGGACTGGCACTGAAGCTTTCTTT. It specifies CAWRKGTGTEAFF.

This clone was observed a handful of times. This chain connects TRBV13 to TRBJ1-1, with 7 bases fitting TRBD1. The CDR3 has 14 amino acids. Germline CDR1 PRHDT, CDR2 FYEKMQ (reference sequence). Unmatched junction bases numbered 7, after V lost 5 bases and J lost 4 bases. CDR3 bases: TGTGCCAGCAGCCCCTGGACAGGCGTCACTGAAGCTTTCTTT. Protein: CASSPWTGVTEAFF.

This clone was seen a handful of times. The chain has TRBV5-1 and TRBJ2-7; 8 bases are a match to TRBD1. The CDR3 sequence is 14 residues long. Germline V gives CDR1 SGHRS, CDR2 YFSETQ. V trimming: 2 bases; J trimming: 2 bases; junction bases outside the gene matches: 3. CDR3 region: CASSFRTGTYEQYF. The CDR3 bases are TGCGCCAGCAGCTTCCGGACAGGGACCTACGAGCAGTACTTC.

The gene calls are TRBV7-9 and TRBJ1-6; D gene ambiguous. The CDR3 length is 15 residues. The germline gives CDR1 SEHNR, CDR2 FQNEAQ (reference sequence). V shed 5 bases and J shed 10 bases, with 18 bases lying between them. The CDR3 reads CASSPRGSGGSPLHF. CDR3 coding DNA: TGTGCCAGCAGCCCCCGGGGTAGTGGTGGGTCACCCCTCCACTTT.

The chain has TRBV30 and TRBJ1-1; 7 bases agree with TRBD1. The CDR3 sequence is 12 residues long. Germline CDR1 reads GTSNPN; CDR2 reads SVGIG (reference sequence). The V segment lost 0 bases and the J segment 7 bases; nucleotides outside the gene matches: 2. CDR3 nucleotides: TGTGCCTGGAGTGTAGGGACAGATGAAGCTTTCTTT. Translated: CAWSVGTDEAFF. Complete variable domain (other parts from reference TRBV30 and TRBJ1-1): SQTIHQWPATLVQPVGSPLSLECTVEGTSNPNLYWYRQAAGRGLQLLFYSVGIGQISSEVPQNLSASRPQDRQFILSSKKLLLSDSGFYLCAWSVGTDEAFFGQGTRLTVV.

This clone was counted a few times. The rearrangement uses TRBV5-1 and TRBJ1-4; the D gene is possibly TRBD1 (6 bases). V was pared by 4 bases and J by 2 bases, with 12 bases between. Germline CDR1 and CDR2: SGHRS and YFSETQ. The CDR3 is made up of 15 amino acids. The CDR3 region is CASSGIQGTNEKLFF. In nucleotides, the CDR3 is TGCGCCAGCAGCGGGATACAGGGTACTAATGAAAAACTGTTTTTT.

The V gene is TRBV5-3, the J gene TRBJ1-2, with a weak D call TRBD1 (6 bases). TRBV5-3 belongs to the ORF category, with a function that is uncertain. CDR3 length: 16 residues. Trimming took off 1 base at V and 4 bases at J, with 17 bases between the two ends. The CDR3, as DNA: TGTGCCAGAAGCTTGAGTCCCCAACAGGGCCGCTATGGCTACACCTTC. It yields the protein CARSLSPQQGRYGYTF.

This chain connects TRBV6-1 to TRBJ1-1; weak D call: TRBD1 (5 bases). Germline V lookup: CDR1 MNHNS, CDR2 SASEGT. Trimming removed 0 bases from V and 5 bases from J, with 7 bases in between. The CDR3 consists of 13 residues. As DNA, the CDR3 is TGTGCCAGCAGTGAAGCAAGGGGTACTGAAGCTTTCTTT. Protein sequence: CASSEARGTEAFF.

V usage is TRBV7-8 and J usage is TRBJ1-1; no clear D gene. Germline CDR1 is SGHVS and CDR2 is FQNEAQ. Between the trimmed V and J ends, which lost 0 bases and 2 bases, there was a span of 4 bases. The CDR3 consists of 13 residues. The CDR3 region is CASSLAPNTEAFF. In nucleotides, the CDR3 is TGTGCCAGCAGCTTAGCCCCTAACACTGAAGCTTTCTTT. Variable domain in full (rest from reference TRBV7-8 and TRBJ1-1): GAGVSQSPRYKVAKRGQDVALRCDPISGHVSLFWYQQALGQGPEFLTYFQNEAQLDKSGLPSDRFFAERPEGSVSTLKIQRTQQEDSAVYLCASSLAPNTEAFFGQGTRLTVV.

The rearrangement uses TRBV10-2 and TRBJ2-1, with 8 positions matching TRBD1. CDR1 is WSHSY and CDR2 is SAAADI in the germline V gene. V lost 2 bases and J lost 6; bases outside the gene matches: 9. CDR3 length: 16 amino acids. CDR3 bases: TGCGCCAGCAGTGAGAGGTACAGGGGGTATGGCAATGAGCAGTTCTTC. Translation gives CASSERYRGYGNEQFF.

The table lists this clone with a few counts. J is TRBJ2-7 and V is TRBV1; the table's D call TRBD1 went unverified against the DNA. TRBV1 is given as a pseudogene. The CDR3 covers 13 residues. The CDR3 region has the DNA TGCACCAGCAGATCAGGGGCACGCTACGAGCAGTACTTC. The encoded protein is CTSRSGARYEQYF.

This clone turned up a few times. This chain links TRBV9 with TRBJ2-1; 7 nucleotides align to TRBD1. Per the germline V gene, CDR1 is SGDLS and CDR2 is YYNGEE. The V and J ends lost 2 bases and 7 bases, in that order; junction bases with no gene match: 12. This CDR3 region has 16 residues. The CDR3: CASSVGRQGLRNEQFF. The CDR3 nucleotides are TGTGCCAGCAGCGTGGGACGACAGGGTCTTAGAAATGAGCAGTTCTTC. Looking up the rest from reference TRBV9 and TRBJ2-1 gives the full variable domain: DSGVTQTPKHLITATGQRVTLRCSPRSGDLSVYWYQQSLDQGLQFLIQYYNGEERAKGNILERFSAQQFPDLHSELNLSSLELGDSALYFCASSVGRQGLRNEQFFGPGTRLTVL.

The V call is TRBV5-1, the J call TRBJ2-3, with TRBD1 as a possible D gene (6 bases). Germline V gives CDR1 SGHRS, CDR2 YFSETQ. The length of the CDR3 is 14 residues. V was cut by 1 base and J by 3 bases, with 9 bases left in between. The CDR3 is CASSLRGGTDTQYF. The DNA for the CDR3 is TGCGCCAGCAGCTTGCGAGGGGGAACAGATACGCAGTATTTT.

The chain employs TRBV5-4 and TRBJ1-2; perhaps TRBD1 as D (5 bases). The CDR3 consists of 13 residues. Per the germline V gene, CDR1 is SGHNT and CDR2 is YYREEE (reference sequence). V was clipped by 1 base and J by 7 bases, with 11 bases between them. CDR3 DNA sequence: TGTGCCAGCAGCTTGCAGGGAAAGTTTGGCTACACCTTC. It codes for CASSLQGKFGYTF.

The chain joins TRBV2 to TRBJ1-1; D perhaps matches TRBD1 (5 bases). The CDR3 has 12 residues. From germline, CDR1 is SNHLY and CDR2 FYNNEI. V lost 7 bases and J 5 bases, leaving 11 bases between the germline ends. Written as DNA, the CDR3 is TGTGCCAGCACGGGGGGTTGGACTGAAGCTTTCTTT. It translates to CASTGGWTEAFF. The full variable domain, in which reference TRBV2 and TRBJ1-1 provide the parts outside the CDR3, is EPEVTQTPSHQVTQMGQEVILRCVPISNHLYFYWYRQILGQKVEFLVSFYNNEISEKSEIFDDQFSVERPDGSNFTLKIRSTKLEDSAMYFCASTGGWTEAFFGQGTRLTVV.

The chain uses TRBV9 and TRBJ2-1; TRBD1 aligns across 10 bases. Germline V gives CDR1 SGDLS, CDR2 YYNGEE. V gave up 4 bases and J gave up 2 bases; unmatched junction bases: 3. CDR3 length equals 15 residues. The CDR3 coding sequence is TGTGCCAGCAGCCGAGGACAGGGGGCCTACAATGAGCAGTTCTTC. It specifies CASSRGQGAYNEQFF.

The chain employs TRBV6-5 and TRBJ1-2, with a weak D call TRBD1 (5 bases). In germline, CDR1 is MNHEY, CDR2 SVGAGI. The CDR3 extends over 14 amino acids. Trimming removed 2 bases at V and 3 bases at J, with 10 bases between. CDR3: CASSYTGGDYGYTF. Here the CDR3 DNA reads TGTGCCAGCAGTTACACGGGGGGGGACTATGGCTACACCTTC.

The chain carries TRBV7-9 and TRBJ2-3; 9 bases line up with TRBD2. CDR3 size: 14 residues. The germline CDR1 and CDR2 sequences are SEHNR and FQNEAQ (reference sequence). The V and J ends lost 10 bases and 4 bases, in that order; junction bases with no gene match: 9. The CDR3 protein is CAIQGGRAADTQYF. The CDR3 DNA is TGTGCCATCCAAGGCGGGAGGGCCGCAGATACGCAGTATTTT.

Worth noting for this clone: One end of the junction is discordant with germline, which a read error may explain. J is TRBJ1-2 and V is TRBV15; no clear D. The CDR3 has 13 amino acids. CDR1 is LNHNV and CDR2 is YYDKDF in the germline V gene (reference sequence). CDR3 sequence (DNA): TGTGCCACGAGCAGGTCGGAGAACTATGGCTACACCTTC. It is translated as CATSRSENYGYTF.

The chain has TRBV9 and TRBJ1-5; D uncertain. V was trimmed by 0 bases and J by 4 bases, leaving 8 bases between them. Germline V lookup: CDR1 SGDLS, CDR2 YYNGEE. The CDR3 is made up of 14 amino acids. The CDR3: CASSVDVANQPQHF. The CDR3, as DNA: TGTGCCAGCAGCGTAGATGTAGCTAATCAGCCCCAGCATTTT.

This clone occurred many times. The chain joins TRBV5-1 to TRBJ2-1; TRBD2 agrees at 9 bases. The V gene's germline CDR1 is SGHRS and CDR2 YFSETQ. J was trimmed by 1 base and V by 3 bases; bases with no gene match: 17. There are 20 residues in the CDR3. Here the CDR3 reads CASSYYPSGVSSGSYNEQFF. CDR3 bases: TGCGCCAGCAGCTACTACCCTAGCGGGGTAAGTAGTGGATCCTACAATGAGCAGTTCTTC.

This clone was found a few times. J is TRBJ1-5 and V is TRBV11-2, with D tentatively TRBD1 (6 bases). Germline CDR1 reads SGHAT; CDR2 reads FQNNGV. The CDR3 totals 15 residues. V lost 1 base and J lost 4, with 11 bases in between. CDR3 DNA: TGTGCCAGCAGCTTAGCAGGGGCTCGGAATCAGCCCCAGCATTTT. Translated: CASSLAGARNQPQHF. Full variable domain (outside the CDR3, taken from reference TRBV11-2 and TRBJ1-5): EAGVAQSPRYKIIEKRQSVAFWCNPISGHATLYWYQQILGQGPKLLIQFQNNGVVDDSQLPKDRFSAERLKGVDSTLKIQPAKLEDSAVYLCASSLAGARNQPQHFGDGTRLSIL.

This clone was recorded a few times. This sequence joins TRBV5-4 and TRBJ1-1, with D maybe TRBD1 (6 bases). CDR1 SGHNT and CDR2 YYREEE come from the germline V gene (reference sequence). The V gene lost 4 bases and the J gene lost 3 bases, with 16 bases spanning the gap. The CDR3 runs 15 residues. The CDR3 here is CASSEGTIQHTEAFF. The CDR3 DNA is TGTGCCAGCAGCGAGGGGACAATTCAACACACTGAAGCTTTCTTT.

The V and J genes are TRBV9 and TRBJ2-7; possibly TRBD2 for D (6 bases). The CDR3 length is 16 residues. V lost 0 bases, J lost 3 bases, and 16 bases lay in between. Germline loops: CDR1 SGDLS, CDR2 YYNGEE. Written as DNA, the CDR3 is TGTGCCAGCAGCGTAGCTACGGGAGCTTCCCTCTACGAGCAGTACTTC. Translating gives CASSVATGASLYEQYF.

The chain uses TRBV5-6 and TRBJ2-1; no firm D call. V was shortened by 0 bases and J by 0 bases, with 4 bases between the two germline ends. Germline assignment: CDR1 SGHDT and CDR2 YYEEEE. The CDR3 length is 14 residues. CDR3 in amino acids: CASSLGVSYNEQFF. In nucleotides, the CDR3 is TGTGCCAGCAGCTTGGGAGTCTCCTACAATGAGCAGTTCTTC.